This TCR beta chain was retrieved from a study of blood T cells in healthy people across ages. General study results and limits: Diversity estimates drawn from one million T cells were deemed underestimates. While age rose, TCR beta diversity per million T cells dropped in a roughly linear way.

A sample-barcoded 5' primer and a J-beta primer mix were used in a second PCR of roughly 7 to 11 cycles. Each CDR3 protein is one row after TCRdb ran MiXCR on the 5' RACE reads. The sample includes roughly 700,000 distinct CDR3 sequences, around half of them seen just once. With 4 bases removed from V and 5 bases from J, the gap between germline ends came to 13 bases. The CDR3 sequence is 15 residues long. The germline V gene encodes CDR1 SGHRS and CDR2 YFSETQ. A few counts support this clonotype. Its antigen is still unknown. Roughly 10 milliliters was the volume of peripheral blood drawn from each donor.

Sequencing was done on a sample of blood. This rearrangement joins TRBV5-1 to TRBJ1-6; D may be TRBD1 (6 bases). This TCR was sampled from a woman in her sixties in good health. The CDR3 here is CASSAGTRNNSPLHF. The CDR3 DNA reads as TGCGCCAGCAGCGCCGGGACAAGGAATAATTCACCCCTCCACTTT.